One and the same sample provided the 28 T cell receptor beta chains below, sequenced in a study of shared clonotypes between healthy human individuals. TCRdb's table, derived via immunoSEQ multiplex PCR, lists solely in-frame clones and lacks some. The table has hundreds of thousands of clones, about 96% seen once. Positively selected for CCR7, the CD45RO-negative cells used as naive CD8 cells excluded terminally differentiated effector memory CD45RA+ cells. Sequencing input: naive CD8+ T cells sorted from blood. The receptors come from a woman in her 30s in good health.

This chain connects TRBV28 to TRBJ2-1; 7 bases match TRBD2. V dropped 3 bases and J dropped 7; count of bases not matched to a gene: 6. Germline V gives CDR1 MDHEN, CDR2 SYDVKM. CDR3 size: 14 residues. The CDR3 nucleotides are TGTGCCAGCAGTTTCAGCGGGACTGCAAATGAGCAGTTCTTC. This encodes CASSFSGTANEQFF.

The J gene is TRBJ2-5, the V gene TRBV7-6, with 9 bases fitting TRBD2. This CDR3 has 18 residues. Germline lookup yields CDR1 SGHVS and CDR2 FNYEAQ. V trimming: 3 bases; J trimming: 4 bases; junction bases outside the gene matches: 15. The CDR3 DNA reads as TGTGCCAGCAGCTTGACCGTTTGGCGGGAGGGCCTAGTAGAGACCCAGTACTTC. Translating it yields CASSLTVWREGLVETQYF.

V and J are TRBV28 and TRBJ1-5; possible D gene TRBD1, 5 bases. V was shortened by 7 bases and J by 3 bases, with 22 bases between the two germline ends. The V gene's germline CDR1 is MDHEN and CDR2 SYDVKM. The CDR3 is 17 amino acids. DNA for the CDR3: TGTGCCAGCACCTCTCCGAGACGACAGACATACAATCAGCCCCAGCATTTT. Its translation: CASTSPRRQTYNQPQHF.

This rearrangement joins TRBV5-8 to TRBJ1-5; 7 positions match TRBD1. This CDR3 is built from 16 residues. The V and J ends lost 4 bases and 6 bases, in that order; junction bases with no gene match: 13. Germline-derived CDR1 and CDR2 are SGHTS and YDEGEE. The CDR3: CASSQGWAGGFQPQHF. Here the CDR3 DNA reads TGTGCCAGCAGCCAAGGCTGGGCAGGGGGTTTTCAGCCCCAGCATTTT.

The chain combines TRBV27 with TRBJ2-3; D not resolved. Trimming removed 4 bases at V and 0 bases at J, with 8 bases between. CDR1 MNHEY and CDR2 SMNVEV come from the germline V gene (reference sequence). CDR3 length: 14 amino acids. Written as DNA, the CDR3 is TGTGCCAGCAGTTCGCCGTCTAGCACAGATACGCAGTATTTT. Its protein product is CASSSPSSTDTQYF.

The gene calls are TRBV6-6 and TRBJ1-5, with D maybe TRBD1 (5 bases). The CDR3 has 15 residues. V lost 2 bases and J 4 bases, leaving 12 bases between the germline ends. Germline V gives CDR1 MNHNY, CDR2 SVGAGI (reference sequence). The CDR3 region is CASSYGAGGNQPQHF. The CDR3 DNA is TGTGCCAGCAGTTACGGGGCAGGAGGGAATCAGCCCCAGCATTTT.

The chain combines TRBV10-1 with TRBJ1-5; D is undetermined. Trimming shortened V by 0 bases and J by 1 base, and 13 bases separated the two germline ends. This CDR3 comprises 17 residues. The germline V gene has CDR1 WNHNN and CDR2 SYGVQD (reference sequence). The CDR3 spells CASSESMKGRSNQPQHF. In nucleotides, the CDR3 is TGCGCCAGCAGTGAGTCGATGAAAGGTCGAAGCAATCAGCCCCAGCATTTT.

CDR3 residues: CASSEAPGDYGYTF. The CDR3 DNA sequence: TGTGCCAGCAGTGAAGCGCCAGGGGACTATGGCTACACCTTC. The J gene is TRBJ1-2, the V gene TRBV6-1; D perhaps matches TRBD1 (6 bases). Trimming removed 0 bases from V and 3 bases from J, with 8 bases in between. This CDR3 is 14 amino acids long. The V gene's germline CDR1 is MNHNS and CDR2 SASEGT.

J is TRBJ2-7 and V is TRBV30; 10 bases are shared with TRBD2. This CDR3 spans 16 amino acids. Germline assignment: CDR1 GTSNPN and CDR2 SVGIG (reference sequence). After removal of 0 bases from V and 6 bases from J, the junction contained 11 bases not matched to a gene. The CDR3: CAWSVPKREGLFEQYF. The CDR3 DNA reads as TGTGCCTGGAGTGTACCCAAGCGGGAGGGCCTGTTCGAGCAGTACTTC.

The rearrangement joins TRBV6-1 to TRBJ2-2; D remains unclear. The CDR3 covers 13 residues. Trimming removed 4 bases at V and 5 bases at J, with 8 bases between. Germline V gene lookup returns CDR1 MNHNS and CDR2 SASEGT. CDR3 region: CASSGMETGELFF. The DNA of the CDR3 is TGTGCCAGCAGTGGTATGGAAACCGGGGAGCTGTTTTTT.

V and J are TRBV19 and TRBJ2-7; D is unclear. V dropped 7 bases and J dropped 5 bases, with 15 bases sitting between them. This CDR3 is built from 13 residues. Germline values: CDR1 LNHDA, CDR2 SQIVND (reference sequence). The CDR3 region has the DNA TGTGCCAGTACCCGAGCCCATGGGAACGAGCAGTACTTC. Translating gives CASTRAHGNEQYF.

The CDR3 bases are TGCAGCGTTGAAGCCACCGGGGACGGAGGATCCTACGAGCAGTACTTC. The encoded protein is CSVEATGDGGSYEQYF. The V and J genes are TRBV29-1 and TRBJ2-7, with D perhaps assigned TRBD1 or TRBD2 (5 bases each). Looked up from germline, CDR1 is SQVTM and CDR2 is ANQGSEA. V dropped 1 base and J dropped 1 base, with 17 bases sitting between them. The CDR3 length is 16 residues.

The chain employs TRBV27 and TRBJ2-3; D gene ambiguous. CDR1 MNHEY and CDR2 SMNVEV come from the germline V gene (reference sequence). The V gene lost 6 bases and the J gene lost 2 bases, with 9 bases spanning the gap. The CDR3 consists of 13 residues. CDR3 region: CASSPNPTDTQYF. Here the CDR3 DNA reads TGTGCCAGCAGCCCCAACCCCACAGATACGCAGTATTTT.

This clone was picked up one time. The sample has other DNA sequences that encode this CDR3 too. This chain connects TRBV27 to TRBJ1-5; TRBD1 is a possible D gene (6 bases). Germline V gene lookup returns CDR1 MNHEY and CDR2 SMNVEV (reference sequence). The germline V and J ends were trimmed by 2 bases and 4 bases, with 9 bases remaining between them. This CDR3 has 14 amino acids. CDR3 in DNA: TGTGCCAGCAGTTTAGGGGGCGGGAATCAGCCCCAGCATTTT. Its protein product is CASSLGGGNQPQHF.

V is TRBV4-1 and J is TRBJ1-6, with 7 bases that match TRBD1. The CDR3 contains 17 residues. Germline V lookup: CDR1 MGHRA, CDR2 YSYEKL. V lost 0 bases and J lost 7; bases outside the gene matches: 9. CDR3 in DNA: TGCGCCAGCAGCCAAGAACCCTGGGACAGCTCGAATTCACCCCTCCACTTT. It codes for CASSQEPWDSSNSPLHF.

This clone has a handful of counts. The chain is built from TRBV2 and TRBJ1-2; a weak D match, TRBD1 (5 bases). V lost 6 bases and J 0 bases, leaving 11 bases between the germline ends. The CDR3 sequence is 14 residues long. CDR1 and CDR2 from the germline V gene are SNHLY and FYNNEI. This CDR3 is CASRWGIANYGYTF. The CDR3 DNA is TGTGCCAGCAGGTGGGGGATAGCTAACTATGGCTACACCTTC. Drawing the rest from reference TRBV2 and TRBJ1-2, the complete variable domain is EPEVTQTPSHQVTQMGQEVILRCVPISNHLYFYWYRQILGQKVEFLVSFYNNEISEKSEIFDDQFSVERPDGSNFTLKIRSTKLEDSAMYFCASRWGIANYGYTFGSGTRLTVV.

This chain uses TRBV15 with TRBJ2-3; a possible D gene is TRBD1 (8 bases). The CDR3 contains 15 residues. V gave up 2 bases and J gave up 4 bases, with 13 bases separating them. Germline V gene lookup returns CDR1 LNHNV and CDR2 YYDKDF (reference sequence). CDR3 nucleotides: TGTGCCACCAGCAGAAGACAGGGGAGGGCAGATACGCAGTATTTT. Translated, it gives CATSRRQGRADTQYF.

The chain uses TRBV5-6 and TRBJ1-2; the D gene is possibly TRBD1 (5 bases). The germline V gene encodes CDR1 SGHDT and CDR2 YYEEEE. V lost 0 bases and J lost 4, with 13 bases in between. The CDR3 spans 15 residues. CDR3 protein: CASSLVRAPVYGYTF. DNA for the CDR3: TGTGCCAGCAGCTTGGTCAGGGCCCCCGTCTATGGCTACACCTTC. Based on the CDR3 plus reference TRBV5-6 and TRBJ1-2, the full variable domain is DAGVTQSPTHLIKTRGQQVTLRCSPKSGHDTVSWYQQALGQGPQFIFQYYEEEERQRGNFPDRFSGHQFPNYSSELNVNALLLGDSALYLCASSLVRAPVYGYTFGSGTRLTVV.

CDR3 sequence: CSARPGPYNEQFF. The CDR3 DNA sequence: TGCAGCGCCAGACCAGGCCCCTACAATGAGCAGTTCTTC. V usage is TRBV29-1 and J usage is TRBJ2-1; no definite D call. Germline V gives CDR1 SQVTM, CDR2 ANQGSEA. Between the trimmed V and J ends, which lost 7 bases and 2 bases, there was a span of 12 bases. The CDR3 is 13 amino acids.

The rearrangement uses TRBV9 and TRBJ2-2; D is possibly TRBD1 or TRBD2 (5 bases each). There are 14 residues in the CDR3. The germline CDR1 and CDR2 sequences are SGDLS and YYNGEE. Trimming pared 7 bases from V and 2 bases from J, leaving 12 bases between. The CDR3 region is CASELGVNTGELFF. The DNA for the CDR3 is TGTGCCAGCGAATTGGGGGTAAACACCGGGGAGCTGTTTTTT.

This chain uses TRBV9 with TRBJ2-1, with TRBD1 identical over 8 bases. The CDR3 runs 14 residues. V trimming: 0 bases; J trimming: 7 bases; junction bases outside the gene matches: 3. Germline loops: CDR1 SGDLS, CDR2 YYNGEE. CDR3 bases: TGTGCCAGCAGCGTAGGGACAGGGCGGAATGAGCAGTTCTTC. Protein sequence: CASSVGTGRNEQFF.

J is TRBJ2-3 and V is TRBV2; 11 nucleotides agree with TRBD2. The CDR3 runs 16 residues. Looked up from germline, CDR1 is SNHLY and CDR2 is FYNNEI. The V and J ends lost 7 bases and 4 bases, in that order; junction bases with no gene match: 10. This chain's CDR3 is CASKLYSGRAADTQYF. The CDR3 region has the DNA TGTGCCAGCAAACTATATAGCGGGAGGGCCGCAGATACGCAGTATTTT.

This clone was counted once. In DNA form, the CDR3 reads TGCGCCAGCAGCGACCGTCGGTCCGGGGGAGATGGCTACACCTTC. This gives the protein CASSDRRSGGDGYTF. The chain joins TRBV5-1 to TRBJ1-2, with a tentative D call TRBD1 (5 bases). The germline V gene has CDR1 SGHRS and CDR2 YFSETQ. This CDR3 is 15 amino acids long. V lost 4 bases and J 6 bases, leaving 19 bases between the germline ends.

CDR3 bases: TGTGCCAGCAGCGTACCGAGCAATCAGCCCCAGCATTTT. Its translation is CASSVPSNQPQHF. The chain is built from TRBV5-8 and TRBJ1-5; D is undetermined. V was pared by 4 bases and J by 1 base, with 6 bases between. Germline CDR1 reads SGHTS; CDR2 reads YDEGEE. The CDR3 is 13 amino acids.

J is TRBJ2-6 and V is TRBV28; 12 positions match TRBD1. J gave up 2 bases and V 6 bases, and 8 bases lay outside the gene matches. Germline CDR1 MDHEN, CDR2 SYDVKM. There are 18 residues in the CDR3. The CDR3 protein is CASRFRDRGLTGANVLTF. CDR3 nucleotides: TGTGCCAGCAGGTTCCGGGACAGGGGGCTCACTGGGGCCAACGTCCTGACTTTC.

The V call is TRBV19, the J call TRBJ1-5; a weak D match, TRBD1 (6 bases). CDR1 and CDR2 from the germline V gene are LNHDA and SQIVND (reference sequence). The CDR3 is 15 residues long. Trimming took 1 base from V and 4 from J, leaving 11 bases between them. The CDR3, as DNA: TGTGCCAGTAGTATAGTAACAGGGTCTAATCAGCCCCAGCATTTT. Translating it yields CASSIVTGSNQPQHF.

The chain uses TRBV6-5 and TRBJ2-7, with TRBD2 identical over 9 bases. There are 15 residues in the CDR3. The V and J ends lost 0 bases and 2 bases, in that order; junction bases with no gene match: 2. Germline V gene data show CDR1 as MNHEY and CDR2 as SVGAGI. The CDR3 spells CASSYSSGGTYEQYF. Written as DNA, the CDR3 is TGTGCCAGCAGTTACTCTAGCGGGGGTACCTACGAGCAGTACTTC.

This chain joins TRBV28 and TRBJ1-1, with 9 nucleotides matching TRBD1. The germline CDR1 and CDR2 sequences are MDHEN and SYDVKM. Losses at the gene ends were 5 bases for V and 3 bases for J; bases not matched to a gene: 4. This CDR3 comprises 14 residues. In DNA, the CDR3 is TGTGCCAGCAGTGAGACAGGGGGTGACACTGAAGCTTTCTTT. As protein: CASSETGGDTEAFF.